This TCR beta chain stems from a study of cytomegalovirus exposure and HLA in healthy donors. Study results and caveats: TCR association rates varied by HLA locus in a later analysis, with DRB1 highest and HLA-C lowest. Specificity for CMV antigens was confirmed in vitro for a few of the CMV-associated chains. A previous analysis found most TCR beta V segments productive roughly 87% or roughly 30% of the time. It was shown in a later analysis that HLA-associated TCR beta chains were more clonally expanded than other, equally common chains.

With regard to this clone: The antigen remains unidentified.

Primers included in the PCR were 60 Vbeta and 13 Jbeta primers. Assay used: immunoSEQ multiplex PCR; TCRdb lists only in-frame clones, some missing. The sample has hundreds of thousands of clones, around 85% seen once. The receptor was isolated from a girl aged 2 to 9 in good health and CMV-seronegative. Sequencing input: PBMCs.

CDR3 protein: CASSSKEREPPFF. CDR3 in DNA: TGCGCCAGCAGCTCGAAGGAGCGGGAGCCCCCGTTCTTC. The chain employs TRBV5-1 and TRBJ2-1; 8 nucleotides line up with TRBD2. Germline V lookup: CDR1 SGHRS, CDR2 YFSETQ. The junction had 11 bases not matched to a gene; V was cut back by 3 bases and J by 15 bases. The CDR3 is made up of 13 amino acids.